This TCR beta chain comes out of a study of CD8+ T cells in alopecia areata. Study context: Treatment of the treated patients consisted of oral tofacitinib, 5 to 10 mg twice daily. Treatment with tofacitinib (6 to 18 months) was followed by 6 months off drug. Study-wide results and caveats: Scalp clonality, together with expanded CD8+ clones among the top 100, fell significantly with tofacitinib. Tofacitinib did not eliminate many expanded lesional clones from scalp or blood.

Per the germline V gene, CDR1 is ENHRY and CDR2 is SYGVKD. The CDR3 is 11 amino acids. V lost 3 bases to trimming and J lost 5 bases, with 4 bases between them. The treatment is: oral pan-JAK inhibitor, 5-10 mg twice daily. Details on this clone: Its cognate antigen is unknown.

The authors extracted RNA and reverse transcribed it into cDNA as the sequencing template. The data were produced by immunoSEQ multiplex PCR, yet TCRdb's version contains in-frame clones alone and is incomplete. The sample contains over 150,000 clones, approximately 62% of which appear only once. The gene calls are TRBV10-3 and TRBJ1-1; D not certain. The starting material was CD4+ T cells sorted from blood, obtained at week 24, from a patient treated with tofacitinib. The source of this sequence is a human donor with alopecia areata. In DNA, the CDR3 is TGTGCCATCAGTGAAGGGACTGAAGCTTTCTTT. This gives the protein CAISEGTEAFF.